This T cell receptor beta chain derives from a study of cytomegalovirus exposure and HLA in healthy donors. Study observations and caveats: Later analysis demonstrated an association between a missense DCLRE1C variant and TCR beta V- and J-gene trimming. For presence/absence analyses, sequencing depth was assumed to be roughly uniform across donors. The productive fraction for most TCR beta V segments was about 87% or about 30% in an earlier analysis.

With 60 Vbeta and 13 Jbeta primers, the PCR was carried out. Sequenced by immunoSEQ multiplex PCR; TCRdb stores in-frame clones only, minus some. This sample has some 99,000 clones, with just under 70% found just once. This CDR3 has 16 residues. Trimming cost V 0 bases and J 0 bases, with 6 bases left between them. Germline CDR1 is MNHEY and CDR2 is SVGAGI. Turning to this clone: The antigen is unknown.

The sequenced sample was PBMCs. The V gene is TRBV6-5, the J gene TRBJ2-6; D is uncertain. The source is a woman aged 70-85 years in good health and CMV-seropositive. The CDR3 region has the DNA TGTGCCAGCAGTTACTCTAAGAGCTCTGGGGCCAACGTCCTGACTTTC. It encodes CASSYSKSSGANVLTF.